These 23 T cell receptor beta chains originate from one sample sequenced in a study of T-cell memory formation after mild COVID-19. TCRdb passed the 5' RACE reads through MiXCR, listing each CDR3 protein once. The data contain 400,000 to 550,000 distinct CDR3 sequences, more than 20% of them seen just once; the ten biggest clones take up around 13%. Sequences were obtained from PBMCs or a T cell subset sorted from them (not recorded which). Receptor source: an adult woman who had mild COVID-19 (a few samples of this study predate the infection). Cell type and time point are not known.

The chain employs TRBV5-1 and TRBJ2-1; 8 bases are a match to TRBD1. The CDR3 consists of 16 residues. V trimming: 2 bases; J trimming: 0 bases; junction bases outside the gene matches: 4. Germline-derived CDR1 and CDR2 are SGHRS and YFSETQ. The CDR3 loop is CASSFSGQGSYNEQFF. The CDR3 DNA reads TGCGCCAGCAGCTTCTCAGGACAGGGCTCCTACAATGAGCAGTTCTTC.

This clonotype appeared a few times. The CDR3 here is CASSILADGGSEAFF. As DNA, the CDR3 is TGTGCCAGTAGTATTTTGGCAGACGGTGGGAGTGAAGCTTTCTTT. V and J are TRBV19 and TRBJ1-1; D gene ambiguous. Germline CDR1 and CDR2: LNHDA and SQIVND (reference sequence). This CDR3 contains 15 residues. V was trimmed by 3 bases and J by 7 bases, leaving 18 bases between them.

A few counts support this clonotype. The genes are TRBV5-1 and TRBJ2-3, with 11 bases that match TRBD1. The V gene end was trimmed by 4 bases and the J gene end by 5 bases; junction bases not matched to a gene: 6. Germline V gene sequence: CDR1 SGHRS, CDR2 YFSETQ. The CDR3 totals 15 residues. Here the CDR3 reads CASSGGTGGRDTQYF. DNA for the CDR3: TGCGCCAGCAGCGGCGGGACAGGGGGTAGAGATACGCAGTATTTT.

This chain uses TRBV19 with TRBJ2-7; 8 bases line up with TRBD2. CDR3 length equals 11 residues. The J segment lost 3 bases and the V segment lost 9 bases, leaving 1 base of the junction unmatched. Germline assignment: CDR1 LNHDA and CDR2 SQIVND (reference sequence). CDR3 DNA sequence: TGTGCCAGCGGGGGGGTCTACGAGCAGTACTTC. Translating gives CASGGVYEQYF. The variable domain in full, with the rest retrieved from reference TRBV19 and TRBJ2-7, is DGGITQSPKYLFRKEGQNVTLSCEQNLNHDAMYWYRQDPGQGLRLIYYSQIVNDFQKGDIAEGYSVSREKKESFPLTVTSAQKNPTAFYLCASGGVYEQYFGPGTRLTVT.

This clonotype has more than one count but fewer than ten. The chain recombines TRBV12-1 with TRBJ2-3; no DNA check was done on the table's D call, TRBD2. TRBV12-1 is tagged as a pseudogene. This CDR3 has 17 residues. The CDR3 protein is CASSRNRLAGGTDTQYF. The CDR3 DNA follows: TGTGCCAGCAGCCGTAACCGACTAGCGGGGGGCACAGATACGCAGTATTTT.

This clonotype has just a few counts. V gene TRBV24-1 combines with J gene TRBJ1-2; 7 bases map to TRBD1. Germline V CDR1 and CDR2: KGHDR, SFDVKD. Losses at the gene ends were 4 bases for V and 8 bases for J; bases not matched to a gene: 6. This CDR3 region has 13 residues. The CDR3 here is CATSDRGIFGYTF. CDR3 DNA: TGTGCCACCAGTGACAGGGGGATATTCGGCTACACCTTC.

V gene TRBV4-2 combines with J gene TRBJ2-7, with 11 bases that match TRBD2. The CDR3 is made up of 15 amino acids. From germline, CDR1 is LGHNA and CDR2 YNFKEQ. V shed 1 base, J shed 3 bases, and the junction held 2 bases outside the gene matches. This chain's CDR3 is CASSQGLAGYYEQYF. CDR3 nucleotide sequence: TGTGCCAGCAGCCAAGGACTAGCGGGGTACTACGAGCAGTACTTC.

This rearrangement joins TRBV7-9 to TRBJ1-1, with TRBD1 as a possible D gene (5 bases). This CDR3 contains 14 residues. V gave up 1 base and J gave up 5 bases, with 11 bases separating them. Germline-derived CDR1 and CDR2 are SEHNR and FQNEAQ (reference sequence). The CDR3 sequence: CASSLEGWGTEAFF. The CDR3 region has the DNA TGTGCCAGCAGCTTAGAGGGCTGGGGGACTGAAGCTTTCTTT. The whole variable domain, filled in from reference TRBV7-9 and TRBJ1-1, reads DTGVSQNPRHKITKRGQNVTFRCDPISEHNRLYWYRQTLGQGPEFLTYFQNEAQLEKSRLLSDRFSAERPKGSFSTLEIQRTEQGDSAMYLCASSLEGWGTEAFFGQGTRLTVV.

This clonotype was seen a handful of times. The chain links TRBV5-4 to TRBJ2-3; D remains ambiguous. CDR3 length: 15 amino acids. V lost 4 bases and J 1 base, leaving 13 bases between the germline ends. Looked up from germline, CDR1 is SGHNT and CDR2 is YYREEE (reference sequence). The CDR3 DNA reads as TGTGCCAGCAGCCCCTTTGGCGAGGGCACAGATACGCAGTATTTT. Its translation: CASSPFGEGTDTQYF.

This clonotype was seen a few times. The chain combines TRBV10-3 with TRBJ2-3; D ambiguous. Germline loops: CDR1 ENHRY, CDR2 SYGVKD. V lost 2 bases to trimming and J lost 4 bases, with 4 bases between them. The CDR3 sequence is 12 residues long. The CDR3 loop is CAISEGPDTQYF. Written as DNA, the CDR3 is TGTGCCATCAGTGAGGGGCCAGATACGCAGTATTTT.

This clonotype turned up a few times. The V call is TRBV12-3 or TRBV12-4, the J call TRBJ1-4; D gene ambiguous. There are 12 residues in the CDR3. V shed 6 bases and J shed 0 bases, with 2 bases lying between them. In DNA, the CDR3 is TGTGCCAGCAGGGCAACTAATGAAAAACTGTTTTTT. The encoded protein is CASRATNEKLFF.

The CDR3 bases are TGTGCCACCAGTGATTTGCGTTCCCTAGTCTCCTACAATGAGCAGTTCTTC. Amino acids: CATSDLRSLVSYNEQFF. The chain links TRBV24-1 to TRBJ2-1; D unclear. The V and J ends lost 0 bases and 0 bases respectively, with 11 bases between them. This CDR3 region has 17 residues. Germline-derived CDR1 and CDR2 are KGHDR and SFDVKD.

This clonotype was recorded a few times. The rearrangement uses TRBV5-1 and TRBJ2-2, with D possibly being TRBD1 (5 bases). Per the germline V gene, CDR1 is SGHRS and CDR2 is YFSETQ. This CDR3 comprises 15 residues. The V gene lost 5 bases and the J gene lost 3 bases, with 14 bases spanning the gap. This CDR3 is CASRPGPSDTGELFF. The CDR3 DNA reads TGCGCCAGCAGACCAGGGCCCTCGGACACCGGGGAGCTGTTTTTT. The variable domain in full, completed from reference TRBV5-1 and TRBJ2-2, reads KAGVTQTPRYLIKTRGQQVTLSCSPISGHRSVSWYQQTPGQGLQFLFEYFSETQRNKGNFPGRFSGRQFSNSRSEMNVSTLELGDSALYLCASRPGPSDTGELFFGEGSRLTVL.

This clonotype was detected many times. The V gene is TRBV4-1, the J gene TRBJ2-1; D unclear. The germline V gene encodes CDR1 MGHRA and CDR2 YSYEKL. The CDR3 is 11 residues long. V was cut by 1 base and J by 10 bases, with 5 bases left in between. CDR3 region: CASSQAFEQFF. The CDR3 nucleotides read TGCGCCAGCAGCCAAGCTTTCGAGCAGTTCTTC.

The chain recombines TRBV10-3 with TRBJ2-3; D gene unclear. The CDR3 loop spans 13 amino acids. Germline V CDR1 and CDR2: ENHRY, SYGVKD. The ends were cut back, 0 bases at V and 7 bases at J, with 8 bases in the middle. CDR3 nucleotide sequence: TGTGCCATCAGTGAGTCGACACGAAATACGCAGTATTTT. It encodes CAISESTRNTQYF.

The chain links TRBV6-6 to TRBJ1-4; D unresolved. The ends were cut back, 8 bases at V and 8 bases at J, with 15 bases in the middle. This CDR3 comprises 13 residues. CDR1 is MNHNY, CDR2 SVGAGI, per germline (reference sequence). CDR3 sequence reads: CASGVRDGEKLFF. CDR3 coding DNA: TGTGCCAGCGGGGTTAGGGATGGGGAAAAACTGTTTTTT.

V usage is TRBV9 and J usage is TRBJ1-1; D is possibly TRBD1 (6 bases). The V gene's germline CDR1 is SGDLS and CDR2 YYNGEE. Trimming removed 3 bases from V and 0 bases from J, with 12 bases in between. CDR3 length equals 15 residues. The CDR3 here is CASSAGHPMNTEAFF. As DNA, the CDR3 is TGTGCCAGCAGCGCGGGACACCCGATGAACACTGAAGCTTTCTTT.

This clonotype was seen more than once but under ten times. CDR3 bases: TGCGCCAGCAGCTTGGATGGACAGGGGTTCAATCAGCCCCAGCATTTT. Translation: CASSLDGQGFNQPQHF. This rearrangement joins TRBV5-1 to TRBJ1-5; 9 nucleotides agree with TRBD1. CDR3 length: 16 residues. Germline V gene lookup returns CDR1 SGHRS and CDR2 YFSETQ. V shed 0 bases, J shed 3 bases, and the junction held 4 bases outside the gene matches.

This clonotype was seen a handful of times. The rearrangement joins TRBV4-3 to TRBJ2-5, with TRBD2 identical over 13 bases. V was clipped by 3 bases and J by 0 bases; unmatched bases: 10. Germline-derived CDR1 and CDR2 are LGHNA and YSLEER. The length of the CDR3 is 19 residues. The CDR3 DNA reads as TGCGCCAGCAGCCAGTCGGGACTAGCGGGACCAGAATACCAAGAGACCCAGTACTTC. Translating gives CASSQSGLAGPEYQETQYF.

This clonotype was counted a few times. The chain links TRBV7-6 to TRBJ1-1; D is unresolved. Germline V CDR1 and CDR2: SGHVS, FNYEAQ. There are 19 residues in the CDR3. The V end was cut by 5 bases, the J end by 0 bases, with 25 bases between. The CDR3 DNA follows: TGTGCCAGCAGCCACCCATTGGACGGAGGAGATCCTATGAACACTGAAGCTTTCTTT. It encodes CASSHPLDGGDPMNTEAFF.

This clonotype was seen more than once but under ten times. The CDR3, as DNA: TGTGCCAGCAGTTACCCCGGGACTAGCGGGGGGGAGGTACACGAGCAGTACTTC. Protein: CASSYPGTSGGEVHEQYF. The gene calls are TRBV6-2 or TRBV6-3 and TRBJ2-7; 16 bases match TRBD2. V lost 2 bases to trimming and J lost 5 bases; unmatched junction nucleotides: 9. CDR1 and CDR2 (germline): MNHEY, SVGEGT. This CDR3 contains 18 residues.

The V and J genes are TRBV4-3 and TRBJ2-7; 14 bases line up with TRBD2. This CDR3 has 17 amino acids. Trimming cost V 3 bases and J 3 bases; bases outside gene matches: 7. Germline CDR1 reads LGHNA; CDR2 reads YSLEER. This chain's CDR3 is CASSQGEGLAGVYEQYF. CDR3 nucleotides: TGCGCCAGCAGCCAGGGGGAGGGACTAGCGGGAGTCTACGAGCAGTACTTC.

The table lists this clonotype with a few counts. The V call is TRBV12-3 or TRBV12-4, the J call TRBJ1-4; D might be TRBD1 (5 bases). This CDR3 region has 13 residues. V shed 5 bases and J shed 7 bases, with 11 bases lying between them. The CDR3 DNA is TGTGCCAGCAGTCGCACCAGGGTTGAAAAACTGTTTTTT. This codes for CASSRTRVEKLFF.